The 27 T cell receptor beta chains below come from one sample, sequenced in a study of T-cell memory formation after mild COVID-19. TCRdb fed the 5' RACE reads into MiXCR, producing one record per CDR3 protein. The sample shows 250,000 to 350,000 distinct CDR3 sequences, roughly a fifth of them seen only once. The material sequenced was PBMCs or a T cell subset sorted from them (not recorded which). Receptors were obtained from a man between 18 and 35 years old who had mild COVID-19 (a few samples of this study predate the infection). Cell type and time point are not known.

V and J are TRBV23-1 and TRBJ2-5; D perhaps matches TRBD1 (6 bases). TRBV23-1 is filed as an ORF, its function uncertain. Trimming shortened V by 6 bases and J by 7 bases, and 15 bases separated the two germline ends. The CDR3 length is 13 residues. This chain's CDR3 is CASRGTKKGTQYF. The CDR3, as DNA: TGCGCCAGCAGGGGGACAAAAAAAGGGACCCAGTACTTC.

Here the CDR3 DNA reads TGTGCCAGCAGCCAAGATTGGGGGACTGAAGCTTTCTTT. It translates to CASSQDWGTEAFF. The genes are TRBV3-1 and TRBJ1-1; D is perhaps TRBD1 (5 bases). V lost 0 bases to trimming and J lost 5 bases, with 7 bases between them. The CDR3 covers 13 residues. CDR1 LGHDT and CDR2 YNNKEL come from the germline V gene (reference sequence). Combining the CDR3 with reference TRBV3-1 and TRBJ1-1 gives the whole variable domain DTAVSQTPKYLVTQMGNDKSIKCEQNLGHDTMYWYKQDSKKFLKIMFSYNNKELIINETVPNRFSPKSPDKAHLNLHINSLELGDSAVYFCASSQDWGTEAFFGQGTRLTVV.

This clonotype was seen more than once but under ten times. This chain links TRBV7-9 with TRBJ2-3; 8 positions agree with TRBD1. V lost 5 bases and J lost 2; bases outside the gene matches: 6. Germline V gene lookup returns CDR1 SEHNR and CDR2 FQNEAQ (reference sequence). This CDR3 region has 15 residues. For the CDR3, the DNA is TGTGCCAGCAGCGCGGACAGGGAGGTCACAGATACGCAGTATTTT. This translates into CASSADREVTDTQYF.

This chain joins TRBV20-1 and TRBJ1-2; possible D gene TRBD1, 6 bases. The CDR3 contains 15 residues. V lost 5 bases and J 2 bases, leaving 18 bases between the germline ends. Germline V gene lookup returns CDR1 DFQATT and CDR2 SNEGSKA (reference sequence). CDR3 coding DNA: TGCAGTGCTTATAGTCTTGACAGGCAGAACTATGGCTACACCTTC. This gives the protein CSAYSLDRQNYGYTF.

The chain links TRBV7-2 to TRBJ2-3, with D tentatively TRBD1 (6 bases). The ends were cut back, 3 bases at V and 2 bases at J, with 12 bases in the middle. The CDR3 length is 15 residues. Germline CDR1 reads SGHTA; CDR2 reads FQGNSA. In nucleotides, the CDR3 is TGTGCCAGCAGCTTGGACAGACGGAACACAGATACGCAGTATTTT. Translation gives CASSLDRRNTDTQYF.

In DNA, the CDR3 is TGCGCCAGCAGCCCGCGGACAGGGCTCTTACAAGAGACCCAGTACTTC. Translating it yields CASSPRTGLLQETQYF. The chain recombines TRBV4-1 with TRBJ2-5, with 8 positions matching TRBD1. V gave up 4 bases and J gave up 2 bases; unmatched junction bases: 9. Per germline, CDR1 MGHRA and CDR2 YSYEKL. The CDR3 contains 16 residues.

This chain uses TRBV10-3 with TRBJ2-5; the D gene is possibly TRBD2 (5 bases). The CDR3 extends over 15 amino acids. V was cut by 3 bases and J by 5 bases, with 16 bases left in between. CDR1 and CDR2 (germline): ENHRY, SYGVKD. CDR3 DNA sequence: TGTGCCATCAGTGATTTAGGGCGCCGCGGGGAGACCCAGTACTTC. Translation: CAISDLGRRGETQYF.

This chain's CDR3 is CASSPRQGPYEQYV. CDR3 DNA: TGTGCCAGCTCACCCCGACAGGGGCCCTACGAGCAGTACGTC. The V call is TRBV18, the J call TRBJ2-7, with 8 bases that match TRBD1. Germline CDR1 is KGHSH and CDR2 is LQKENI. CDR3 length: 14 amino acids. The V gene end was trimmed by 3 bases and the J gene end by 2 bases; junction bases not matched to a gene: 3.

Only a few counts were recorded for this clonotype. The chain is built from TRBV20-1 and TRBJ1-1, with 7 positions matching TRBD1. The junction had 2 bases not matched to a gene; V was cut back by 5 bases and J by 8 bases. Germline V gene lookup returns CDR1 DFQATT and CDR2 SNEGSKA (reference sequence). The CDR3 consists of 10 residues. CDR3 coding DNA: TGCAGTGCTCAGGGGGGAGAAGCTTTCTTT. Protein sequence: CSAQGGEAFF.

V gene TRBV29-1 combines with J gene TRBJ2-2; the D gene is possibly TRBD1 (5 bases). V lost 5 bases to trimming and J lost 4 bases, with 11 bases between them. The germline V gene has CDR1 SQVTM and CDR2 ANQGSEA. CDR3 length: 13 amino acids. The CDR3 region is CSVSDSFTGELFF. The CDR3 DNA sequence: TGCAGCGTTTCCGACAGCTTCACCGGGGAGCTGTTTTTT.

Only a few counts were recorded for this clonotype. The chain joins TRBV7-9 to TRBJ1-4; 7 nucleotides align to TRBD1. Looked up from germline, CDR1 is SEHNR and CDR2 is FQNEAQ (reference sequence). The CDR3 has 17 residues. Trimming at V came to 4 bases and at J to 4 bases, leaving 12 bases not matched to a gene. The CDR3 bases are TGTGCCAGCAGCTCTGCGGGGGACAGCTTATTTAATGAAAAACTGTTTTTT. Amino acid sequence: CASSSAGDSLFNEKLFF.

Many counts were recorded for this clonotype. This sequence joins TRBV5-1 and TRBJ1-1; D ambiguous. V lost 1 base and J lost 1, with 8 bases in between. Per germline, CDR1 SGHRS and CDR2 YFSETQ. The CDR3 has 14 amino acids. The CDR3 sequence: CASSLSAENTEAFF. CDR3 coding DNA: TGCGCCAGCAGCTTGTCGGCGGAGAACACTGAAGCTTTCTTT.

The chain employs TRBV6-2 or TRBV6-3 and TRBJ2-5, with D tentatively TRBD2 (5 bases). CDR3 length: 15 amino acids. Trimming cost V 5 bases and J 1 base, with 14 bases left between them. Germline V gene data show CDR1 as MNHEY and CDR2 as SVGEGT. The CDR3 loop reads CASSQIRGIQETQYF. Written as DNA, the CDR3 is TGTGCCAGCAGTCAGATCAGAGGGATCCAAGAGACCCAGTACTTC.

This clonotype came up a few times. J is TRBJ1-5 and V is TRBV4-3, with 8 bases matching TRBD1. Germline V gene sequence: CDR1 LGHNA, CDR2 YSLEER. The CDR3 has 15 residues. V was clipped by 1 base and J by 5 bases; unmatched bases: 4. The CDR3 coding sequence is TGCGCCAGCAGCCAAGGGGACAGGCTCTATCAGCCCCAGCATTTT. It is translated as CASSQGDRLYQPQHF.

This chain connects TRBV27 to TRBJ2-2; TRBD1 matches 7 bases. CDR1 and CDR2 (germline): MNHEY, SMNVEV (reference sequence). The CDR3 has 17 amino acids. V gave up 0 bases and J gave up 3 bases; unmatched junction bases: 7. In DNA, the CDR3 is TGTGCCAGCAGTTTATCGACAGGGTCAATCTACACCGGGGAGCTGTTTTTT. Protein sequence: CASSLSTGSIYTGELFF.

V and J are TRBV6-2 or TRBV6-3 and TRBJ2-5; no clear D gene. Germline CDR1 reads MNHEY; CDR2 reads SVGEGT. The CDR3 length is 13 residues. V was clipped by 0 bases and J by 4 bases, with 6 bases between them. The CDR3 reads CASSYSNPETQYF. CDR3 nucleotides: TGTGCCAGCAGTTACTCGAATCCAGAGACCCAGTACTTC.

This CDR3 is CASSQVLTANTGELFF. CDR3 DNA: TGTGCCAGCAGCCAAGTTCTAACCGCGAACACCGGGGAGCTGTTTTTT. The chain is built from TRBV3-1 and TRBJ2-2; D gene ambiguous. Germline lookup yields CDR1 LGHDT and CDR2 YNNKEL (reference sequence). V dropped 1 base and J dropped 0 bases, with 9 bases sitting between them. The CDR3 has 16 residues.

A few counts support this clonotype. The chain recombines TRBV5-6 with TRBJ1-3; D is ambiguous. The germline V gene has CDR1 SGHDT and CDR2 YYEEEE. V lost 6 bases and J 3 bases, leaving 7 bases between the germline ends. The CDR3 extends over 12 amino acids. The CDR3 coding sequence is TGTGCCAGCACCGTGAGTGGAAACACCATATATTTT. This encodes CASTVSGNTIYF.

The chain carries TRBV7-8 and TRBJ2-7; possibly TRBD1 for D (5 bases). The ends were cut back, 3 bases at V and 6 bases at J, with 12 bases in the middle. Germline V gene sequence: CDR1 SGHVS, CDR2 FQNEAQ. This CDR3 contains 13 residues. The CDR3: CASSFTGHGEQYF. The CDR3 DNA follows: TGTGCCAGCAGCTTCACAGGACACGGCGAGCAGTACTTC.

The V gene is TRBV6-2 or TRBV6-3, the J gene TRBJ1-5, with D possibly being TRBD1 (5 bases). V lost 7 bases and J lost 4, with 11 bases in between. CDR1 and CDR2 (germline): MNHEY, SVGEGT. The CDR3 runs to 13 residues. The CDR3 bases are TGTGCCAGCATGAAACAGGAAAATCAGCCCCAGCATTTT. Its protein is CASMKQENQPQHF.

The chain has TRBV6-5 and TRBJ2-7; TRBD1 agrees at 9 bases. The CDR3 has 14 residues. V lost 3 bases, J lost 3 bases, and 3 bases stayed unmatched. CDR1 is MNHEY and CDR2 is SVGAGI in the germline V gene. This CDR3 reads CASSYGTGLYEQYF. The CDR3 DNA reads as TGTGCCAGCAGTTATGGGACAGGGCTCTACGAGCAGTACTTC.

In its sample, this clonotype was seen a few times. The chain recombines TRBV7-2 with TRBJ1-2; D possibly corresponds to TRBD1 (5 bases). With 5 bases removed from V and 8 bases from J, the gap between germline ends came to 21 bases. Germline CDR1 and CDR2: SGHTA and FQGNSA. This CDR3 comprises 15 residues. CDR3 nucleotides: TGTGCCAGCAGCCTATACCTCCTTGGGGCGGGCGGCTACACCTTC. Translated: CASSLYLLGAGGYTF.

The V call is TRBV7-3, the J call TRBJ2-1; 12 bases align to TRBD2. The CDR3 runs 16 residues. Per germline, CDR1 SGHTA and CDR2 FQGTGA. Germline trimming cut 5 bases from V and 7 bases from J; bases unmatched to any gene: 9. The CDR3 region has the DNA TGTGCCAGCAGCGGATCTAGCGGGGGGGTGGAGAATGAGCAGTTCTTC. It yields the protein CASSGSSGGVENEQFF.

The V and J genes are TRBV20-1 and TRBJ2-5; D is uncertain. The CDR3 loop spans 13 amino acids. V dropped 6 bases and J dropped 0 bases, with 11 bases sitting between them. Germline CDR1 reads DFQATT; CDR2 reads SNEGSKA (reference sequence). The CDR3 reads CSAQGWYQETQYF. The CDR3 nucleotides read TGCAGTGCCCAAGGGTGGTACCAAGAGACCCAGTACTTC.

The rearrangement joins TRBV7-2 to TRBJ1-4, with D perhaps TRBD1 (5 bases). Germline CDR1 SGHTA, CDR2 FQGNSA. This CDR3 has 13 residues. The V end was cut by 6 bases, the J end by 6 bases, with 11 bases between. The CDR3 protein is CASRGTEYEKLFF. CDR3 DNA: TGTGCCAGCAGAGGGACGGAGTATGAAAAACTGTTTTTT.

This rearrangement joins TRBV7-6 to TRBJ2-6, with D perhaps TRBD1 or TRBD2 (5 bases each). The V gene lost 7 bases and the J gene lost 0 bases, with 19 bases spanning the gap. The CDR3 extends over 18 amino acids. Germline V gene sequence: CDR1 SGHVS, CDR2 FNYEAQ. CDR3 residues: CASTLRPGRPSGANVLTF. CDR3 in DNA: TGTGCCAGCACCCTTCGCCCGGGACGGCCCTCTGGGGCCAACGTCCTGACTTTC.

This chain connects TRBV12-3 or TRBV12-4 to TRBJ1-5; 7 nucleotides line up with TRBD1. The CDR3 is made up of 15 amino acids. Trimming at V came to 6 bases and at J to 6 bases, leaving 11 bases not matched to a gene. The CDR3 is CASSPWAGGGQPQHF. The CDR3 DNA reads TGTGCCAGCAGCCCGTGGGCAGGGGGAGGTCAGCCCCAGCATTTT.